What follows describes a single T cell receptor beta chain. Per germline, CDR1 LGHNA and CDR2 YSLEER. The length of the CDR3 is 13 residues. V lost 4 bases to trimming and J lost 0 bases, with 5 bases between them. Seattle researchers signed up patients amid active infection and tracked them longitudinally. The data derive from a study of blood T cell repertoires in COVID-19. Overall study context: Acute-phase and convalescent COVID-19 samples originated in the United States, Italy and Spain. PBMCs, B-cell-depleted T cells, or T cells were the source of the cDNA or gDNA that made up the material.

As originally analysed: It was from reference gene primer amplification that nucleated cell counts were estimated. Libraries were prepared by immunoSEQ multiplex PCR; TCRdb keeps only in-frame clonotypes and omits some of them. From that table come the V and J calls and clone size; the DNA was used to work out D and trimming. The sample carries 200,000 to 250,000 clones, approximately 85% recorded once. The TCR originated in a woman between 65 and 79 years old with COVID-19, enrolled during active disease. The specimen sequenced was peripheral blood. V usage is TRBV4-3 and J usage is TRBJ2-3, with D hard to call. The CDR3 coding sequence is TGCGCCAGCAGCCCCCAGAGCACAGATACGCAGTATTTT. It specifies CASSPQSTDTQYF.